In this sample, the clone carrying this T cell receptor (beta chain) turned up many times. Its target is unknown. The data were taken from a study of T cells in Graves' hyperthyroidism and ophthalmopathy. Study background: The blood sample was taken at first diagnosis, before treatment began.

Study-wide results and caveats: Ophthalmopathy was told apart from stable hyperthyroidism by a 13 V-J model. Appearing also in blood were most of the thyroid clonotypes expanded above 0.001.

Trimming at V came to 2 bases and at J to 2 bases, leaving 5 bases not matched to a gene. The CDR3 contains 15 residues. Per the germline V gene, CDR1 is KGHSH and CDR2 is LQKENI. Amplified TCR beta CDR3 regions derived from RNA transcripts. Primed by the HTBI set, a first-round RT-PCR was run on the TCR CDR3. TCRdb recomputed calls from the multiplex PCR reads with MiXCR, one row per CDR3 protein. The table records some 370,000 distinct CDR3 sequences, roughly 13% of them present only once. The diagnostic basis comprised clinical symptoms, serum thyroxine and TRAb, thyroid ultrasound and orbital computed tomography.

Sequences were obtained from blood. V is TRBV18 and J is TRBJ2-5; TRBD1 aligns across 7 bases. The TCR comes from a man aged 45-65 years with Graves' ophthalmopathy. The chain's CDR3 is CASSPRDRAQETQYF. The CDR3 DNA sequence: TGTGCCAGCTCACCAAGGGACAGAGCTCAAGAGACCCAGTACTTC.